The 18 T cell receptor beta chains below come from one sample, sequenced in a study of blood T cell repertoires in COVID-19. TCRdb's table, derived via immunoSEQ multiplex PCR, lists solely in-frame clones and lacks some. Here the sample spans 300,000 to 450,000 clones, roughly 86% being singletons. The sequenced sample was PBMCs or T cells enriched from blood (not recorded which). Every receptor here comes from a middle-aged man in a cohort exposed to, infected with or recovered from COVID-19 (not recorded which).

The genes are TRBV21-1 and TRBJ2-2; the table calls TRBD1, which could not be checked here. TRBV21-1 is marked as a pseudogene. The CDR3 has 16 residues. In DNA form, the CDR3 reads TGTGCCAGCAGCATCTCCGGGACAGTGAACACCGGGGAGCTGTTTTTT. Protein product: CASSISGTVNTGELFF.

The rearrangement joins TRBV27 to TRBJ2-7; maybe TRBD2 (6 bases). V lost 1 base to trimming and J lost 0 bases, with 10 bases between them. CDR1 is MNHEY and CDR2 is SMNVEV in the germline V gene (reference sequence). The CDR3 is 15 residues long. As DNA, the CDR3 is TGTGCCAGCAGTTTATATGGGACTTACTCCTACGAGCAGTACTTC. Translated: CASSLYGTYSYEQYF.

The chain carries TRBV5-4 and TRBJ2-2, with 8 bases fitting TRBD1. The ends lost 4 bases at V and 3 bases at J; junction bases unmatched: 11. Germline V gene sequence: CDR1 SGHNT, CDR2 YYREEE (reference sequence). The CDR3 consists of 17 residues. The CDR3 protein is CASSPSSTGAHTGELFF. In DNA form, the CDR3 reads TGTGCCAGCAGCCCGAGCTCGACAGGGGCACACACCGGGGAGCTGTTTTTT.

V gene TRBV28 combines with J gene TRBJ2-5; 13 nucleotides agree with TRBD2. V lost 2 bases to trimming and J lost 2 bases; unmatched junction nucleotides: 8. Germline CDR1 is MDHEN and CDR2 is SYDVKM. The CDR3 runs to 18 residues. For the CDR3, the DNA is TGTGCCAGCAGTTTAACTAGCGGGAGGGCCGTGCGGCAAGAGACCCAGTACTTC. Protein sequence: CASSLTSGRAVRQETQYF.

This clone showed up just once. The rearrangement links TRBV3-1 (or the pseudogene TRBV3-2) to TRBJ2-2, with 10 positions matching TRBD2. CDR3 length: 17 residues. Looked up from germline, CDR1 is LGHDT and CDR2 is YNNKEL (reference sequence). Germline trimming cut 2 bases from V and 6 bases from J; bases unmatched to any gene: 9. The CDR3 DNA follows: TGTGCCAGCAGCCAATCTGGTCTAGCGGGAGTAGCCGGGGAGCTGTTTTTT. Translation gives CASSQSGLAGVAGELFF.

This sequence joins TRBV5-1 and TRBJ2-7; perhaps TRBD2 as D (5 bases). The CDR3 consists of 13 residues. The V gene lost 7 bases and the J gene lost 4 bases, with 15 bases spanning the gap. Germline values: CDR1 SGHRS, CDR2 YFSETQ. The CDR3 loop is CASGPGSSYEQYF. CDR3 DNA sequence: TGCGCCAGCGGTCCGGGGAGTTCGTACGAGCAGTACTTC.

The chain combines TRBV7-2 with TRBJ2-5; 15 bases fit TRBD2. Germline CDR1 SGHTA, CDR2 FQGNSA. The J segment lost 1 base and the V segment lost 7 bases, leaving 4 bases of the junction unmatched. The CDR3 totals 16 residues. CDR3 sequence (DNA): TGTGCCAGCACCAAGGGACTAGCGGGAGGCCAAGAGACCCAGTACTTC. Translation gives CASTKGLAGGQETQYF.

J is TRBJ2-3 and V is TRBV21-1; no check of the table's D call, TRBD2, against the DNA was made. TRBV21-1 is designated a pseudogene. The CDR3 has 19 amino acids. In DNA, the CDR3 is TGTGCCAGCGGGCAAGGTGGTGGGTGCGGGAGGGCCTTTACAGATACGCAGTATTTT. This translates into CASGQGGGCGRAFTDTQYF.

This CDR3 reads CASSLDSWEREDQETQYF. The CDR3 nucleotides read TGTGCCAGCAGCTTAGACTCTTGGGAGCGGGAGGACCAAGAGACCCAGTACTTC. This chain uses TRBV11-2 with TRBJ2-5, with 9 bases lining up with TRBD2. The germline gives CDR1 SGHAT, CDR2 FQNNGV. Trimming at V came to 0 bases and at J to 0 bases, leaving 8 bases not matched to a gene. The CDR3 totals 18 residues.

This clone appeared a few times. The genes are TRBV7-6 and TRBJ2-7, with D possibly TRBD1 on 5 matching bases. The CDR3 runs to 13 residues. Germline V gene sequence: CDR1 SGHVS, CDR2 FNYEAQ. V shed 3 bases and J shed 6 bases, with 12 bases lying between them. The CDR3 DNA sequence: TGTGCCAGCAGCTTCCCGGGTAGGGGCGAGCAGTACTTC. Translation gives CASSFPGRGEQYF.

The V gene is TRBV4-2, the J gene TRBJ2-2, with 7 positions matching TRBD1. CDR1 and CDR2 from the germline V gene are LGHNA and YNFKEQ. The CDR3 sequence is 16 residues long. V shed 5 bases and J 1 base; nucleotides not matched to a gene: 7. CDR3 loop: CASSSSGTVNTGELFF. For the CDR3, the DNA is TGTGCCAGCAGCTCCTCCGGGACAGTGAACACCGGGGAGCTGTTTTTT.

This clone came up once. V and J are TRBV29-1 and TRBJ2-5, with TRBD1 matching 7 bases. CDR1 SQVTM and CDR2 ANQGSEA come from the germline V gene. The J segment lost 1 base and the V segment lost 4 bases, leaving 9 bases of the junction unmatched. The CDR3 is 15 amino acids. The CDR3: CSVGRWQGVQETQYF. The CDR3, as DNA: TGCAGCGTTGGGAGGTGGCAGGGGGTCCAAGAGACCCAGTACTTC. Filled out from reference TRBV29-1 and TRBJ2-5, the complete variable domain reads SAVISQKPSRDICQRGTSLTIQCQVDSQVTMMFWYRQQPGQSLTLIATANQGSEATYESGFVIDKFPISRPNLTFSTLTVSNMSPEDSSIYLCSVGRWQGVQETQYFGPGTRLLVL.

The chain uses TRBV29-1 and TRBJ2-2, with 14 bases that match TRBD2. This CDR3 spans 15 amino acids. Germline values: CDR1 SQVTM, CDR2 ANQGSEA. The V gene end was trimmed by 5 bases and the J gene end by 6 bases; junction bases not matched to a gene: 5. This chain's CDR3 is CSVSPGLAGAGELFF. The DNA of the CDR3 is TGCAGCGTTTCACCGGGACTAGCGGGAGCCGGGGAGCTGTTTTTT.

The CDR3 protein is CASSTGQGLPYGYTF. As DNA, the CDR3 is TGTGCCAGCAGCACGGGACAGGGATTACCCTATGGCTACACCTTC. The chain joins TRBV7-9 to TRBJ1-2; 9 positions agree with TRBD1. Per the germline V gene, CDR1 is SEHNR and CDR2 is FQNEAQ (reference sequence). The CDR3 loop spans 15 amino acids. J gave up 4 bases and V 5 bases, and 8 bases lay outside the gene matches.

CDR3 sequence (DNA): TGTGCCAGCAGCCCCCGTTCGGAGGGTCAGCCCCAGCATTTT. Amino acids: CASSPRSEGQPQHF. V and J are TRBV5-5 and TRBJ1-5; D gene unclear. CDR1 SGHKS and CDR2 YYEKEE come from the germline V gene (reference sequence). This CDR3 is built from 14 residues. V shed 4 bases and J shed 6 bases, with 14 bases lying between them.

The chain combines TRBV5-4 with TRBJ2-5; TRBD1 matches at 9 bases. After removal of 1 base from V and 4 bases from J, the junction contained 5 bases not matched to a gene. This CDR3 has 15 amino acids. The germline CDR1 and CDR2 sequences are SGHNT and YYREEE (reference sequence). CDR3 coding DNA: TGTGCCAGCAGCTTGCCACAGGGGGCGGGAGAGACCCAGTACTTC. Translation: CASSLPQGAGETQYF.

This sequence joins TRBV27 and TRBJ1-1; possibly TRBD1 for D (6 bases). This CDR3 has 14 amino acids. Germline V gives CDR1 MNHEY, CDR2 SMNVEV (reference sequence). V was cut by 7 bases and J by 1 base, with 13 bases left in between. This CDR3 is CASNYRVSNTEAFF. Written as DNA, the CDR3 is TGTGCCAGCAACTACAGGGTCTCGAACACTGAAGCTTTCTTT.

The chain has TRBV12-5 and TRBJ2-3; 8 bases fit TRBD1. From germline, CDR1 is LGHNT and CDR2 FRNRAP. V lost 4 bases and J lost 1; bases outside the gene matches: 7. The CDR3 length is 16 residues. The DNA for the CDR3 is TGTGCTAGTGGTTACGGACAGGGTAGTGGCACAGATACGCAGTATTTT. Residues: CASGYGQGSGTDTQYF.